These T cell receptor beta chains were read from a single sample in a study of cytomegalovirus exposure and HLA in healthy donors. TCRdb keeps only in-frame clones here, not all; method: immunoSEQ multiplex PCR. In the table there are roughly 150,000 clones, 82% of which are singletons. Specimen: PBMCs. Every receptor here comes from a girl aged 2-9 years in good health and CMV-seropositive. CDR3s include the opening cysteine and the closing phenylalanine or tryptophan. The D gene is left open where the match is weak. Part of the rows lack a size; the others show once, few, many or a class for expanded clones.

clone size: .; V gene: TRBV7-6; D gene: .; J gene: TRBJ2-3; CDR3 protein: CASSSRLSGVPDTQYF; CDR3 DNA: TGTGCCAGCAGCTCTCGACTCTCAGGGGTTCCAGATACGCAGTATTTT
clone size: .; V gene: TRBV2; D gene: .; J gene: TRBJ1-1; CDR3 protein: CASSSTGNTEAFF; CDR3 DNA: TGTGCCAGCAGTTCGACAGGGAACACTGAAGCTTTCTTT
clone size: .; V gene: TRBV28; D gene: TRBD1; J gene: TRBJ1-2; CDR3 protein: CASSWTGRGGGYTF; CDR3 DNA: TGTGCCAGCAGTTGGACAGGGCGAGGAGGTGGCTACACCTTC
clone size: .; V gene: TRBV13; D gene: TRBD2; J gene: TRBJ2-2; CDR3 protein: CASRTSGNTGELFF; CDR3 DNA: TGTGCCAGCAGGACTAGCGGTAACACCGGGGAGCTGTTTTTT
clone size: .; V gene: TRBV28; D gene: .; J gene: TRBJ1-1; CDR3 protein: CASVVGGRTEAFF; CDR3 DNA: TGTGCCAGCGTGGTGGGGGGGCGGACTGAAGCTTTCTTT
clone size: .; V gene: TRBV6-5; D gene: .; J gene: TRBJ2-7; CDR3 protein: CASSYGGEAEQYF; CDR3 DNA: TGTGCCAGCAGTTACGGAGGTGAGGCTGAGCAGTACTTC
clone size: .; V gene: TRBV30; D gene: .; J gene: TRBJ2-2; CDR3 protein: CAQQGPNTGELFF; CDR3 DNA: TGTGCCCAACAGGGACCGAACACCGGGGAGCTGTTTTTT
clone size: .; V gene: TRBV6-5; D gene: TRBD2; J gene: TRBJ2-2; CDR3 protein: CASSYSRREYTGELFF; CDR3 DNA: TGTGCCAGCAGTTACTCGAGGCGGGAGTACACCGGGGAGCTGTTTTTT
clone size: .; V gene: TRBV19; D gene: TRBD1; J gene: TRBJ2-7; CDR3 protein: CASLTGAPYEQYF; CDR3 DNA: TGTGCCAGCCTGACAGGGGCCCCCTACGAGCAGTACTTC
clone size: .; V gene: TRBV6-5; D gene: TRBD2; J gene: TRBJ2-3; CDR3 protein: CASSYGGRADTQYF; CDR3 DNA: TGTGCCAGCAGTTACGGCGGGAGGGCAGATACGCAGTATTTT
clone size: .; V gene: TRBV7-2; D gene: TRBD1; J gene: TRBJ1-2; CDR3 protein: CASSPDRGHGYTF; CDR3 DNA: TGTGCCAGCAGCCCGGACAGGGGGCATGGCTACACCTTC
clone size: .; V gene: TRBV6-4; D gene: TRBD2; J gene: TRBJ2-3; CDR3 protein: CASSSGTSADTQYF; CDR3 DNA: TGTGCCAGCAGTTCCGGGACTAGCGCAGATACGCAGTATTTT
clone size: .; V gene: TRBV7-6; D gene: .; J gene: TRBJ2-7; CDR3 protein: CASSLGHSYEQYF; CDR3 DNA: TGTGCCAGCAGCCTGGGACACTCCTACGAGCAGTACTTC
clone size: .; V gene: TRBV29-1; D gene: TRBD1; J gene: TRBJ2-1; CDR3 protein: CSGQGDNEQFF; CDR3 DNA: TGCAGCGGACAGGGAGACAATGAGCAGTTCTTC
clone size: .; V gene: TRBV29-1; D gene: .; J gene: TRBJ1-2; CDR3 protein: CSVTGNYGYTF; CDR3 DNA: TGCAGCGTTACAGGGAACTATGGCTACACCTTC
clone size: .; V gene: TRBV30; D gene: .; J gene: TRBJ1-6; CDR3 protein: CAWSFTRGNSPLHF; CDR3 DNA: TGTGCCTGGAGTTTCACCAGGGGTAATTCACCCCTCCACTTT
clone size: .; V gene: TRBV30; D gene: .; J gene: TRBJ1-1; CDR3 protein: CAWSANEDWLNTEAFF; CDR3 DNA: TGTGCCTGGAGCGCAAATGAGGACTGGTTGAACACTGAAGCTTTCTTT
clone size: few; V gene: TRBV5-4; D gene: TRBD1; J gene: TRBJ1-2; CDR3 protein: CASSWGTGQVYGYTF; CDR3 DNA: TGTGCCAGCAGCTGGGGTACGGGACAGGTCTATGGCTACACCTTC
clone size: .; V gene: TRBV5-1; D gene: TRBD1; J gene: TRBJ1-1; CDR3 protein: CASSLAAGGATEAFF; CDR3 DNA: TGCGCCAGCAGCTTGGCGGCAGGGGGCGCCACTGAAGCTTTCTTT
clone size: .; V gene: TRBV5-4; D gene: .; J gene: TRBJ2-5; CDR3 protein: CASSLTGRDWQETQYF; CDR3 DNA: TGTGCCAGCAGCTTAACGGGAAGGGACTGGCAAGAGACCCAGTACTTC